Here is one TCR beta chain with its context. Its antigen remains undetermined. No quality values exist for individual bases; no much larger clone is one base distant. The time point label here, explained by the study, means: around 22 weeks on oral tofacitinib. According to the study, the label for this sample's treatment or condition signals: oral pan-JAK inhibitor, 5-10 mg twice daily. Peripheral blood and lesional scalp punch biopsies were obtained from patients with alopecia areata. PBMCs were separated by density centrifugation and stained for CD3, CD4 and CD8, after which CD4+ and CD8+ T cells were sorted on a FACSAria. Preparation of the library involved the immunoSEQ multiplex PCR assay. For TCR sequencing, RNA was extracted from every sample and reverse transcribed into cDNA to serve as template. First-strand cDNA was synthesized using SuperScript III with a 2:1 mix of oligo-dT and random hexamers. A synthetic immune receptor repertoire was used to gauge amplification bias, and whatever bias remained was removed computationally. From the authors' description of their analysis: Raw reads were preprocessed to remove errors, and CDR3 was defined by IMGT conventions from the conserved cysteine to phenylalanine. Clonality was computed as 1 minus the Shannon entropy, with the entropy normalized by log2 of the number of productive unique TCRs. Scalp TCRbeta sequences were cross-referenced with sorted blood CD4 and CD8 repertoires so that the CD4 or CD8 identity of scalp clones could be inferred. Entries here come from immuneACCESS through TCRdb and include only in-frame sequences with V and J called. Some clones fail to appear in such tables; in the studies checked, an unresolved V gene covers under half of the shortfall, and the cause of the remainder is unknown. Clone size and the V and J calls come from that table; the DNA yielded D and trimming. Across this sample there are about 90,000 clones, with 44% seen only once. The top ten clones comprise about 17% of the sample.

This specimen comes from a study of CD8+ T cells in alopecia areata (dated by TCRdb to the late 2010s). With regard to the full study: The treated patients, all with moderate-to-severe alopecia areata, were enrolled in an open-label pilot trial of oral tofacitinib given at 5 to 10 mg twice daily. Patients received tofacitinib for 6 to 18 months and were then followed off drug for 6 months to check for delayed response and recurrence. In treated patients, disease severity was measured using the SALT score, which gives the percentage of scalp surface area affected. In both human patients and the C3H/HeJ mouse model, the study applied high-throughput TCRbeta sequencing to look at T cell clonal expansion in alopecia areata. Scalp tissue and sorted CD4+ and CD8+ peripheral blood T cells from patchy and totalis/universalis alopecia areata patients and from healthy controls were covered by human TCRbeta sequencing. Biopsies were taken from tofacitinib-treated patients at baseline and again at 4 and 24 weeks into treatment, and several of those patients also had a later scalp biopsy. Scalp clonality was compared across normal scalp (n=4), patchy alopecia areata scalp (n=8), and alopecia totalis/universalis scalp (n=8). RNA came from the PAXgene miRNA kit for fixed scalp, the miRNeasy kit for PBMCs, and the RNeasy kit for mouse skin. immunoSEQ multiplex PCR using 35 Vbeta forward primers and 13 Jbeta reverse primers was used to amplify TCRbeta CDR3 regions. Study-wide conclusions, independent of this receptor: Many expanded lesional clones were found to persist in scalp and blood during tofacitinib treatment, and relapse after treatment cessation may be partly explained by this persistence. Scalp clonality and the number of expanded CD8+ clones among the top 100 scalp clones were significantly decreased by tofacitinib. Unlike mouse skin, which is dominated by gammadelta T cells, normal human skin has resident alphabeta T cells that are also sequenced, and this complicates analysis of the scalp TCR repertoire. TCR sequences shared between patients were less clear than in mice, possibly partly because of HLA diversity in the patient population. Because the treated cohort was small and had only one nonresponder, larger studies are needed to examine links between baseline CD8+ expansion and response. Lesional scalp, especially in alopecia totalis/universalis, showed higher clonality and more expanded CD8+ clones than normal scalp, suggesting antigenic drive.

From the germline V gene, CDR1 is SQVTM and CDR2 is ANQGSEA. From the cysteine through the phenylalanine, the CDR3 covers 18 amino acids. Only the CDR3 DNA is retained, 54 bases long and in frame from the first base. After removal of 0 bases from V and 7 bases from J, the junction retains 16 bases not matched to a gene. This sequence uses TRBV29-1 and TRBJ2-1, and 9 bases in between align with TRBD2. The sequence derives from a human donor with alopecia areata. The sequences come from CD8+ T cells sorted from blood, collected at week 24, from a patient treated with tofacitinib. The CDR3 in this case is CSVEEASGITTSWNEQFF. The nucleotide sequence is TGCAGCGTTGAAGAAGCTAGCGGGATCACAACCAGTTGGAATGAGCAGTTCTTC.